This entry lists 26 T cell receptor beta chains sequenced from one sample in a study of CXCR3-negative and CXCR3-positive naive CD8 T cells. UMI-labeled TRB cDNA libraries were prepared by 5' RACE. TCRdb derives one entry per CDR3 protein from the 5' RACE reads, leaving out DNA. With about 62,000 distinct CDR3 sequences in the sample, the ten largest clones hold around 4%. The sample consisted of naive CXCR3- CD8+ T cells from blood. Stated subset: CD45RO-CCR7+CD27+CD95- naive CD8+ T cells lacking CXCR3 (TNR3-). The receptor source for this set is a human donor in good health. Some clones in this sample may be carry-over from other donors' samples.

The chain combines TRBV7-6 with TRBJ2-5; TCRdb's assignment of TRBD1 cannot be checked, as there is no DNA. This CDR3 spans 16 amino acids. Germline CDR1 and CDR2: SGHVS and FNYEAQ. The CDR3 region is CASSIPDRGLGETQYF.

The rearrangement uses TRBV28 and TRBJ2-7; TCRdb names TRBD1, which stays unverified in the absence of DNA. The germline V gene encodes CDR1 MDHEN and CDR2 SYDVKM. The CDR3 has 14 residues. CDR3 sequence reads: CASSFSQGAYEQYF. Based on the CDR3 plus reference TRBV28 and TRBJ2-7, the full variable domain is DVKVTQSSRYLVKRTGEKVFLECVQDMDHENMFWYRQDPGLGLRLIYFSYDVKMKEKGDIPEGYSVSREKKERFSLILESASTNQTSMYLCASSFSQGAYEQYFGPGTRLTVT.

The rearrangement uses TRBV5-1 and TRBJ2-7; as DNA is missing, the TRBD1 call by TCRdb cannot be tested. The CDR3 extends over 14 amino acids. Germline V gene sequence: CDR1 SGHRS, CDR2 YFSETQ. The CDR3 protein is CASSLGQGPTEQYF.

CDR3 protein: CSVEMTSGGFPTDTQYF. This sequence joins TRBV29-1 and TRBJ2-3; TCRdb gives TRBD2 as the D gene, but with no DNA this cannot be confirmed. The CDR3 totals 17 residues. In germline, CDR1 is SQVTM, CDR2 ANQGSEA.

This clonotype is labeled medium-sized based on frequency. This chain links TRBV4-2 with TRBJ2-7; TCRdb designates TRBD1, a call that cannot be tested without DNA. This CDR3 spans 11 amino acids. Germline V gene lookup returns CDR1 LGHNA and CDR2 YNFKEQ. CDR3 sequence reads: CASSTGYEQYF.

This chain connects TRBV5-1 to TRBJ2-1; TCRdb's D call, TRBD2, is unchecked because there is no DNA. The CDR3 is 16 amino acids. The germline CDR1 and CDR2 sequences are SGHRS and YFSETQ. The CDR3 loop is CASSLYQSGGMNEQFF.

The chain carries TRBV5-6 and TRBJ2-7; the TCRdb call, TRBD1, lacks DNA for checking. Germline V gives CDR1 SGHDT, CDR2 YYEEEE. The CDR3 sequence is 13 residues long. CDR3 sequence reads: CASSFTGTNEQYF.

The V and J genes are TRBV11-2 and TRBJ1-4; checking the TCRdb D call of TRBD1 is not possible without DNA. Looked up from germline, CDR1 is SGHAT and CDR2 is FQNNGV. The CDR3 length is 16 residues. CDR3 amino acids: CASSFQTAGSGEKLFF.

The chain employs TRBV28 and TRBJ1-1; the TRBD1 assignment by TCRdb is unverifiable without DNA. The CDR3 loop spans 14 amino acids. Per germline, CDR1 MDHEN and CDR2 SYDVKM. Here the CDR3 reads CASSPRALNTEAFF.

The J gene is TRBJ2-2, the V gene TRBV20-1; TCRdb selects TRBD2, and the lack of DNA leaves this call unchecked. This CDR3 has 16 residues. Germline loops: CDR1 DFQATT, CDR2 SNEGSKA (reference sequence). The chain's CDR3 is CSASGTSGRSVGELFF.

This chain joins TRBV7-2 and TRBJ1-1; TCRdb returns TRBD1, unconfirmable since there is no DNA. Germline CDR1 and CDR2: SGHTA and FQGNSA. The CDR3 length is 20 residues. The CDR3 sequence is CASSLGTSDPGWGMNTEAFF. Filled out from reference TRBV7-2 and TRBJ1-1, the complete variable domain reads GAGVSQSPSNKVTEKGKDVELRCDPISGHTALYWYRQSLGQGLEFLIYFQGNSAPDKSGLPSDRFSAERTGGSVSTLTIQRTQQEDSAVYLCASSLGTSDPGWGMNTEAFFGQGTRLTVV.

The chain combines TRBV7-2 with TRBJ2-1; TCRdb selects TRBD2, and the lack of DNA leaves this call unchecked. This CDR3 comprises 18 residues. Germline V gene sequence: CDR1 SGHTA, CDR2 FQGNSA. CDR3 sequence reads: CASSPGTSGGSSYNEQFF.

The chain couples TRBV4-2 to TRBJ2-7; as DNA is missing, the TRBD1 call by TCRdb cannot be tested. This CDR3 spans 15 amino acids. The V gene's germline CDR1 is LGHNA and CDR2 YNFKEQ. CDR3 in amino acids: CASSQEEAGIYEQYF.

J is TRBJ2-5 and V is TRBV28. Germline V gene data show CDR1 as MDHEN and CDR2 as SYDVKM. This CDR3 is built from 13 residues. CDR3 residues: CASSSRVQETQYF.

The chain carries TRBV7-8 and TRBJ2-1; TCRdb's D call of TRBD2 is untestable without DNA. From germline, CDR1 is SGHVS and CDR2 FQNEAQ. CDR3 length equals 17 residues. The CDR3 loop is CASSLFPHGGSYNEQFF.

The V call is TRBV28, the J call TRBJ2-1. The CDR3 runs 12 residues. Germline V CDR1 and CDR2: MDHEN, SYDVKM. The CDR3 reads CASSGVADEQFF.

The chain combines TRBV20-1 with TRBJ2-5. Germline CDR1 reads DFQATT; CDR2 reads SNEGSKA (reference sequence). The CDR3 totals 13 residues. The CDR3 sequence is CSARDRYQETQYF.

This chain joins TRBV6-2 or TRBV6-3 and TRBJ2-2; the TCRdb D gene call, TRBD1, has no DNA to confirm it. The CDR3 has 18 residues. In germline, CDR1 is MNHEY, CDR2 SVGEGT. CDR3 residues: CASSYSSGQGAYTGELFF.

This sequence joins TRBV4-3 and TRBJ2-7. The germline CDR1 and CDR2 sequences are LGHNA and YSLEER. CDR3 size: 15 residues. CDR3 amino acids: CASSQEGRGSYEQYF.

V gene TRBV28 combines with J gene TRBJ2-1; there is no DNA to check the TCRdb D call of TRBD1. CDR3 size: 15 residues. Germline V gene lookup returns CDR1 MDHEN and CDR2 SYDVKM. The CDR3 reads CASTTPGAYYNEQFF.

This chain uses TRBV7-9 with TRBJ2-7; TCRdb calls TRBD1, which cannot be checked without DNA. Germline CDR1 and CDR2: SEHNR and FQNEAQ (reference sequence). This CDR3 is built from 13 residues. The CDR3 loop is CASSQQQALEQYF.

This sequence joins TRBV20-1 and TRBJ2-7; TCRdb's D call, TRBD1, is unchecked because there is no DNA. CDR3 length: 13 residues. Germline CDR1 DFQATT, CDR2 SNEGSKA (reference sequence). CDR3 in amino acids: CSAMAGQYYEQYF.

The chain uses TRBV7-8 and TRBJ2-7; lacking DNA, the TRBD1 call made by TCRdb goes unchecked. This CDR3 is 13 amino acids long. The V gene's germline CDR1 is SGHVS and CDR2 FQNEAQ. CDR3 protein: CASSSGPAGEQYF.

V gene TRBV13 combines with J gene TRBJ2-7; TCRdb's assignment of TRBD1 cannot be checked, as there is no DNA. The CDR3 is made up of 16 amino acids. Germline V CDR1 and CDR2: PRHDT, FYEKMQ (reference sequence). The CDR3 protein is CASSFVAGTPDYEQYF.

The V gene is TRBV7-6, the J gene TRBJ1-1; TCRdb gives TRBD1 as the D gene, but with no DNA this cannot be confirmed. The CDR3 sequence is 16 residues long. In germline, CDR1 is SGHVS, CDR2 FNYEAQ. The CDR3 loop is CASSDGQGGTMTEAFF. Drawing the rest from reference TRBV7-6 and TRBJ1-1, the complete variable domain is GAGVSQSPRYKVTKRGQDVALRCDPISGHVSLYWYRQALGQGPEFLTYFNYEAQQDKSGLPNDRFSAERPEGSISTLTIQRTEQRDSAMYRCASSDGQGGTMTEAFFGQGTRLTVV.

The CDR3 loop reads CASSYSEGSQPQHF. The chain couples TRBV6-2 or TRBV6-3 to TRBJ1-5. The CDR3 runs 14 residues. Looked up from germline, CDR1 is MNHEY and CDR2 is SVGEGT.